Below, one T cell receptor beta chain is given with its context. TCRdb's table, derived via immunoSEQ multiplex PCR, lists solely in-frame clones and lacks some. This sample has more than 200,000 clones, with 80% to 90% found just once. The sample is drawn from a study of blood T cell repertoires in COVID-19. Overall study context: COVID-19 samples collected from the United States, Italy and Spain covered acute and convalescent phases.

With 2 bases clipped from V and 6 bases from J, the junction kept 8 bases outside the gene matches. Germline V gene sequence: CDR1 MNHEY, CDR2 SMNVEV (reference sequence). This CDR3 spans 16 amino acids. This sequence joins TRBV27 and TRBJ2-7, with TRBD1 matching over 12 bases. Material: peripheral blood. The receptor was isolated from a man aged 25 to 40 with active or convalescent COVID-19. The CDR3 DNA sequence: TGTGCCAGCAGTTTAAGTAGGGACAGGGGGCTTGTCGAGCAGTACTTC. Its translation is CASSLSRDRGLVEQYF.